Included here is one TCR beta chain sequence, with context. This specimen comes from a study of T-cell memory formation after mild COVID-19. TCRdb used MiXCR to reprocess the 5' RACE reads, holding one entry per CDR3 protein. The data hold 200,000 to 250,000 distinct CDR3 sequences, with 8% to 10% observed a single time. Germline V gene data show CDR1 as SGHVS and CDR2 as FQNEAQ. V was shortened by 5 bases and J by 5 bases, with 21 bases between the two germline ends. The CDR3 has 16 residues. V and J are TRBV7-8 and TRBJ1-1; maybe TRBD1 (5 bases). The source material was PBMCs or a T cell subset sorted from them (not recorded which). The sequence was obtained from a man between 18 and 35 years old who had mild COVID-19 (a few samples of this study predate the infection). Cell type and time point are not known. CDR3 amino acids: CASSPRWDGEGTEAFF. The CDR3 nucleotides read TGTGCCAGCAGCCCCCGGTGGGACGGGGAGGGAACTGAAGCTTTCTTT.